This record looks at one T cell receptor (beta chain) sequence and its context. Its antigen specificity is not known. Base qualities are not at hand, and no much larger clone is one base apart. This entry is derived from a study of shared clonotypes between healthy human individuals (TCRdb year 2020). For context, the study as a whole: A few men and two women, aged 18 to 49 years, made up the cohort. Per donor, three plates each were used for CD4 naive and CD4 memory, two for CD8 naive, and one for CD8 memory. To estimate repertoire size and how much clonotypes are shared between individuals, the study performed deep sequencing of blood TCR repertoires from five healthy adults. To increase sequencing depth and limit assay-specific biases, TCR repertoire library preparation and sequencing were carried out by different laboratories using diverse techniques. Leukapheresis yielded between about 0.94 and 10 billion PBMCs per donor. Overall study outcomes, separate from this receptor: Sampling was restricted to blood, and TCR repertoires in tissues likely differ from the TCR repertoires found in blood. Higher generation probabilities were observed for clonotypes shared by all four sorted-subset donors than for non-shared clonotypes. Larger estimated clonotype richness was generally found for naive subsets than for memory subsets. Pairwise subsampling led to the expectation that sequencing depth would affect the degree of clonotype sharing among donors. Rarefaction of sorted-subset datasets indicated incomplete sequencing despite the large sequencing depth. When several donors were compared, the shared fraction of clonotypes was about 5% for naive CD4, around 4% for naive CD8, 2.3% for memory CD4, and 0.4% for memory CD8. Because the study included only a small number of donors, the genetic and exposure-history diversity represented was limited.

Cut back by 1 base and 3 bases, the V and J ends lie 9 bases apart. The CDR3 contains 14 residues, cysteine and phenylalanine counted. Kept here is only the CDR3 DNA, which spans 42 bases and is read in frame from base 1. The germline V gene (reference sequence) supplies CDR1 LNHNV and CDR2 YYDKDF. Using the deep immunoSEQ assay, TCR CDR3 regions were amplified from genomic DNA by multiplex PCR. For each cell subset, the extracted genomic DNA was distributed evenly across all wells of several immunoSEQ 96-well plates, and each plate served as one replicate. For sorted subsets, 200 to 250 ng genomic DNA, equal to 25,000 to 35,000 T cell genomes, was loaded into each replicate PCR. Purified libraries were measured with a Qubit 3.0 fluorometer, size-checked on a Bioanalyzer 2100, and measured again with the KAPA Library Quantification kit. A separate single-read 150-cycle Illumina NextSeq 550 flow cell was used to sequence each immunoSEQ 96-well plate. The paper's processing steps were these. Because the immunoSEQ output included only junctional sequences and no quality scores, the filtering could not be the same as the filtering used for full-length reads. To assign V/J genes and CDR3, sequences were annotated using PyIR, a Python wrapper for IgBLAST v1.9, with IMGT germline references. Reads with weak V/J assignments (E-value above 1e-6), missing CDR3, stop codons, out-of-frame junctions, or ambiguous translated residues were removed. V3J clonotypes were defined as sequences sharing an identical inferred V gene, J gene, and CDR3 amino acid sequence. Percentage overlap between repertoires was calculated by dividing the number of shared unique clonotypes by the size of the smaller repertoire. RTK rarefaction, the Chao1 estimator, and Recon v2.1 estimates of unobserved clonotypes were used to assess repertoire richness. Generation probabilities for all TCRbeta clonotypes obtained by the gDNA method from a few donors were computed using OLGA. The table was pulled from immuneACCESS by TCRdb, which kept in-frame rearrangements only. Such tables lose some clones; where checked, under half of the loss comes from unresolved V genes, and the rest has no known cause. V and J calls and clone size are copied from that table; D and trimming were computed from the DNA. This sample gives about 1.1 million clones in total; approximately 80% of them show up just once. The ten largest clones represent 0.85% to 1% of the sample.

The donors were healthy, HIV-negative adults who had no recently reported acute infections or vaccinations. Every donor was a Caucasian adult living in Nashville, Tennessee, USA. CD4+ T cells were enriched by magnetic negative selection; naive cells were then positively selected on CD45RA, and the negative fraction formed the memory subset. Blood was obtained by leukapheresis, after which PBMCs were separated by Ficoll-Histopaque density gradient centrifugation and cryopreserved in liquid nitrogen vapor phase. Purity and quantity of every magnetically sorted T cell population were checked by analytical flow cytometry. Genomic DNA was isolated from each sorted fraction and quantified by UV absorbance on a Nanodrop 2000c.

The rearrangement joined TRBV15 to TRBJ1-1, with TRBD1 perhaps the D gene, on 5 matching bases. Sequencing input: memory CD4+ T cells from PBMCs. The cell subset or site label corresponds to: CD45RA-negative fraction. This clonotype was sampled from a man younger than 30 in good health. Some clones in this sample may be carry-over from other donors' samples. Here the CDR3 is given as CATSRVDSYTEAFF. In nucleotides, the sequence is TGTGCCACCAGCAGAGTCGACAGTTACACTGAAGCTTTCTTT. The reference TRBV15 and TRBJ1-1 proteins fill in what lies around the CDR3, so the full variable domain reads DAMVIQNPRYQVTQFGKPVTLSCSQTLNHNVMYWYQQKSSQAPKLLFHYYDKDFNNEADTPDNFQSRRPNTSFCFLDIRSPGLGDTAMYLCATSRVDSYTEAFFGQGTRLTVV.